This TCR beta chain derives from a study of human T cells and chemical hapten exposure. The overall study: Patch tests applied 0.01% DPC to the upper back, read at 6 days.

Time point of the sample: patch test 2, 6 weeks after DPC sensitization. The treatment denotes: therapeutic diphenylcyclopropenone sensitization with weekly scalp DPC. The CDR3 is 15 residues long. Germline trimming cut 7 bases from V and 6 bases from J; bases unmatched to any gene: 8. As handled by the study authors: Individual samples carried between roughly 20,000 and 690,600 TCRs, with roughly 96,000 as the median. TCRdb used MiXCR to reprocess the RACE reads, holding one entry per CDR3 protein. The V and J calls here are based on TCRdb, not the publication. The repertoire consists of about 70,000 distinct CDR3 sequences, with 8.5% occurring once and the leading ten covering nearly 3.5%. A few counts support this clonotype.

This clonotype originated in a woman between 45 and 60 years old with alopecia areata. Some clones in this sample may be carry-over from other donors' samples. This material consisted of whole blood, taken in connection with sensitization to the hapten diphenylcyclopropenone (DPC). This chain uses TRBV12-3 or TRBV12-4 with TRBJ2-7, with 14 bases that match TRBD2. CDR3 residues: CASKTGTSGSGEQYF. The CDR3 DNA follows: TGTGCCAGCAAGACCGGGACTAGCGGGAGTGGCGAGCAGTACTTC.